This TCR beta chain was obtained from a study of monozygotic twins with inflammatory bowel disease (dated by TCRdb to the late 2010s). Background on the whole study: The complete study included 28 monozygotic twin pairs: 19 IBD-discordant Danish pairs and nine German pairs, of which four were IBD-concordant and five were IBD-discordant. The search for disease-associated traits relied mainly on comparing IBD patients with their genetically identical healthy co-twins within discordant pairs. Each individual had, on average, about 151 000 unique TCRalpha sequences and 181 000 unique TCRbeta sequences available for analysis.

What the authors observed across the whole study: TCRbeta repertoire diversity, by inverse Simpson index, was decreased in IBD patients compared with their healthy co-twins. Compared with healthy twins, IBD patients had fewer clonotypes in common with other individuals, a difference most pronounced in patients showing signs of disease activity. Because patients received different immunosuppressive treatments, the repertoires may have picked up extra background noise and variability between individuals. The results gave no support for a single strong signal or clonotype linked to IBD. Concordant and discordant twins showed no difference in repertoire similarity, possibly because of limited statistical power. Distinction between different T cell subtypes could not be achieved in the analysis.

As to this clonotype: What antigen it recognizes has not been identified.

The library was generated by 5' RACE. For each TCR library, 3,000 to 4,000 ng of total RNA was used. For each sample, cDNA synthesis with SMARTScribe reverse transcriptase was split into eight separate reactions. During cDNA synthesis, unique molecular identifiers containing a 6-nucleotide sample barcode were introduced by template switching. TCRalpha and TCRbeta cDNA was amplified by two nested PCRs of around 16 and 10 cycles, with bead purification after each PCR. Before amplification, the cDNA was treated with uracil DNA-glycosylase and purified using the QIAquick PCR purification kit. In the second PCR, Illumina TruSeq-compatible adapters and sample-specific barcodes were added. TapeStation and Qubit were used to check library quality and concentration, and 4 to 6.5 ng of each library went into the pool. Sequencing of pooled libraries was carried out on an Illumina HiSeq2500 single-index Rapid Run using 2 x 100 bp reads and custom sequencing primers. Regarding the original processing steps: PCR and sequencing errors were corrected by UMI-based consensus assembly using MiGEC version 1.2.6. MiXCR version 2.1.1 was used for V(D)J alignment, clonotype assembly and CDR3 extraction. Gene usage, clonotype sharing and MAIT/NKT TCR abundance were normalised by analysing the top 1000, 10 000 and 20 000 clonotypes per sample. After downsampling to 27 000 UMIs, diversity was calculated as the inverse Simpson index using the vegan R package. Paired Mann-Whitney U tests on discordant twin pairs were used, with Benjamini-Hochberg multiple-testing correction. Once TCRdb had reprocessed the reads, it stored one entry per CDR3 protein sequence and supplied no DNA. These V and J calls originate from TCRdb's pipeline instead of the authors' own analysis. The sample table gives 330,000 or so distinct CDR3 sequences. Approximately 2% of the sample is taken by the ten largest.

Looking up the germline V gene (reference sequence) yields CDR1 DFQATT and CDR2 SNEGSKA. From cysteine to phenylalanine, the CDR3 is 15 amino acids long. The DNA is unrecorded. An approximately 2.6 ml peripheral blood sample was drawn into PAXgene tubes per donor and stored at -80°C. Total RNA was isolated from whole blood with the PAXgene blood miRNA kit on an automated QIAcube, without T cell sorting. Deep TCRalpha and TCRbeta repertoire profiling with unique molecular barcoding was performed on peripheral blood of monozygotic twin pairs concordant or discordant for inflammatory bowel disease. Smoking habits were recorded for all twin pairs, and individuals were classified as current, former or never smokers.

Rearrangement joined TRBV20-1 to TRBJ2-1; TCRdb selects TRBD2, and the lack of DNA leaves this call unchecked. The receptor's source is a human donor with ulcerative colitis or Crohn's disease, or a healthy co-twin of an affected twin (not recorded which). The sample consisted of blood. CDR3 reads: CSASTWGVGYNEQFF.